These 9 T cell receptor beta chains came from one sample sequenced in a study of T cells in Graves' hyperthyroidism and ophthalmopathy (dated by TCRdb to the late 2010s). The method behind the library was multiplex PCR. The listed sequencing device is Illumina HiSeq 2000. The TCR beta CDR3 regions were amplified from RNA transcripts. A first-round RT-PCR of the TCR CDR3 used the HTBI primer set with the Qiagen OneStep RT-PCR kit. The public reads were reanalyzed by TCRdb: fastp trimming at Q25, MiXCR alignment, in-frame beta chains only. Each CDR3 protein appears once, grouped with its most common genes and DNA. Here the sample has 300,000 to 450,000 distinct CDR3 sequences; 18% occur a single time. 40% to 45% of the sample is taken by the ten largest. The sequencing input was blood. Receptor source: a man aged 18 to 30 with Graves' ophthalmopathy.

In this sample, this clonotype turned up many times. V gene TRBV7-9 combines with J gene TRBJ2-3, with D uncertain. CDR1 is SEHNR, CDR2 FQNEAQ, per germline (reference sequence). V was shortened by 5 bases and J by 5 bases, with 11 bases between the two germline ends. CDR3 size: 13 residues. CDR3 protein: CASSPATRDTQYF. CDR3 nucleotides: TGTGCCAGCAGCCCCGCTACACGAGATACGCAGTATTTT.

This clonotype was seen many times. The chain is built from TRBV15 and TRBJ1-1; tentative D call: TRBD1 (6 bases). The CDR3 runs to 14 residues. V dropped 2 bases and J dropped 0 bases, with 7 bases sitting between them. Looked up from germline, CDR1 is LNHNV and CDR2 is YYDKDF (reference sequence). CDR3 DNA sequence: TGTGCCACCAGCAGAAACAGGGTGAACACTGAAGCTTTCTTT. This translates into CATSRNRVNTEAFF.

This CDR3 is CSVEEDGSGSYGYTF. The CDR3 DNA follows: TGCAGCGTTGAAGAGGACGGGTCGGGGAGCTATGGCTACACCTTC. V and J are TRBV29-1 and TRBJ1-2, with no clear D. The CDR3 has 15 amino acids. Trimming shortened V by 0 bases and J by 4 bases, and 15 bases separated the two germline ends. Germline V gene sequence: CDR1 SQVTM, CDR2 ANQGSEA.

This clonotype was detected ten times or more. This chain links TRBV11-2 with TRBJ2-3; 9 nucleotides line up with TRBD1. V dropped 5 bases and J dropped 6; count of bases not matched to a gene: 9. CDR1 SGHAT and CDR2 FQNNGV come from the germline V gene. The CDR3 is 15 residues long. This CDR3 reads CASSPGQGGLDTQYF. In nucleotides, the CDR3 is TGTGCCAGCAGCCCGGGACAGGGAGGCTTGGATACGCAGTATTTT.

At least ten counts were recorded for this clonotype. The J gene is TRBJ1-5, the V gene TRBV27; tentatively, D is TRBD1 (5 bases). Germline lookup yields CDR1 MNHEY and CDR2 SMNVEV (reference sequence). The CDR3 is made up of 16 amino acids. V lost 3 bases and J 2 bases, leaving 14 bases between the germline ends. The DNA for the CDR3 is TGTGCCAGCAGTTTTAGGAGGGGCTTCGGCAATCAGCCCCAGCATTTT. Its protein product is CASSFRRGFGNQPQHF.

This clonotype occurred a few times. The chain's CDR3 is CASSLADAGTSTDTQYF. In nucleotides, the CDR3 is TGTGCCAGCAGCTTGGCCGATGCGGGTACTAGCACAGATACGCAGTATTTT. The chain carries TRBV5-4 and TRBJ2-3; tentatively, D is TRBD2 (5 bases). With 0 bases removed from V and 0 bases from J, the gap between germline ends came to 14 bases. CDR3 size: 17 residues. The germline gives CDR1 SGHNT, CDR2 YYREEE (reference sequence).

There are a few counts of this clonotype. The chain uses TRBV6-1 and TRBJ2-2; D is possibly TRBD2 (6 bases). Germline lookup yields CDR1 MNHNS and CDR2 SASEGT. The CDR3 has 13 residues. V lost 8 bases and J 1 base, leaving 8 bases between the germline ends. This CDR3 is CASLGGNTGELFF. CDR3 in DNA: TGTGCCAGCTTGGGGGGGAACACCGGGGAGCTGTTTTTT.

This clonotype came up a few times. The chain couples TRBV4-1 to TRBJ2-2; tentative D call: TRBD1 (6 bases). Germline V gene lookup returns CDR1 MGHRA and CDR2 YSYEKL. This CDR3 spans 14 amino acids. Trimming stripped 2 bases from V and 7 bases from J, with 11 bases between. The CDR3 DNA reads as TGCGCCAGCAGCCAACAGGGGAGCGGCGGGGAGCTGTTTTTT. It translates to CASSQQGSGGELFF.

This clonotype was seen a handful of times. The chain couples TRBV7-3 to TRBJ2-1, with a weak D call TRBD2 (6 bases). V was cut by 1 base and J by 8 bases, with 9 bases left in between. This CDR3 contains 13 residues. Germline CDR1 is SGHTA and CDR2 is FQGTGA. CDR3 coding DNA: TGTGCCAGCAGCTTAATCTGGGAGGATGAGCAGTTCTTC. The encoded protein is CASSLIWEDEQFF. Looking up the rest from reference TRBV7-3 and TRBJ2-1 gives the full variable domain: GAGVSQTPSNKVTEKGKYVELRCDPISGHTALYWYRQSLGQGPEFLIYFQGTGAADDSGLPNDRFFAVRPEGSVSTLKIQRTERGDSAVYLCASSLIWEDEQFFGPGTRLTVL.